These 2 T cell receptor beta chains came from one sample sequenced in a study of cytomegalovirus exposure and HLA in healthy donors. Vbeta (60) and Jbeta (13) primers were used in the PCR. Using immunoSEQ multiplex PCR, the repertoire was profiled, and TCRdb retains in-frame clones only, with some absent. The profile shows some 110,000 clones, about three quarters of them singletons. The sequencing sample was made of PBMCs. These receptor sequences come from a boy between 5 and 17 years old in good health and CMV-seronegative.

The genes are TRBV5-1 and TRBJ1-1; 11 nucleotides line up with TRBD1. This CDR3 is 15 amino acids long. The germline gives CDR1 SGHRS, CDR2 YFSETQ. V trimming: 0 bases; J trimming: 9 bases; junction bases outside the gene matches: 7. CDR3 in amino acids: CASSLVGQGATQAFF. CDR3 bases: TGCGCCAGCAGCTTGGTAGGACAGGGGGCGACGCAAGCTTTCTTT.

The J gene is TRBJ1-5, the V gene TRBV27; D is unresolved. CDR1 is MNHEY, CDR2 SMNVEV, per germline (reference sequence). V lost 1 base and J lost 4, with 14 bases in between. This CDR3 region has 16 residues. The CDR3 bases are TGTGCCAGCAGTTTATTTGGAGTGACGGGGAATCAGCCCCAGCATTTT. Translating gives CASSLFGVTGNQPQHF.